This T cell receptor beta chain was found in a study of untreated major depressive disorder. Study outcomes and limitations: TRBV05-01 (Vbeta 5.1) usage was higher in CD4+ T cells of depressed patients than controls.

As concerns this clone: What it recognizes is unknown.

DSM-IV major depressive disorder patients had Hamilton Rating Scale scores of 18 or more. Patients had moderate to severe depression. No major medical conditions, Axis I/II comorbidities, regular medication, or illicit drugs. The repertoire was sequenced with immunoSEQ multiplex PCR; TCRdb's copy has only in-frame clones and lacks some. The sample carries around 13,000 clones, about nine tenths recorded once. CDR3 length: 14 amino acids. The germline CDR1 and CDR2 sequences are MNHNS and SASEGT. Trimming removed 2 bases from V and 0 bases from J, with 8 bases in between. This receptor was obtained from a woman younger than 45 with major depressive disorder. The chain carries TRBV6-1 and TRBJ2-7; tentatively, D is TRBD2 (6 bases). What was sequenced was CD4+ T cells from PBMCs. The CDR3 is CASSERDSSYEQYF. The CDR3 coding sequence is TGTGCCAGCAGTGAAAGGGACTCCTCCTACGAGCAGTACTTC.